The present T cell receptor (beta chain) was sequenced within a study of neoadjuvant anti-PD-1 for oral cavity cancer. Germline V CDR1 and CDR2: SNHLY, FYNNEI. V was clipped by 7 bases and J by 1 base; unmatched bases: 3. The CDR3 is 16 residues long. Profiling relied on immunoSEQ multiplex PCR, and the TCRdb table lists in-frame clones only, not all of them. The sample yields tens of thousands of clones, approximately 80% seen once. J is TRBJ2-2 and V is TRBV2; TRBD2 matches at 13 bases. The material was PBMCs, obtained before nivolumab (anti-PD-1) treatment. The clonotype originates from a person aged 35-80 years with oral cavity squamous cell carcinoma. CDR3 amino acids: CASIGLAGENTGELFF. The DNA of the CDR3 is TGTGCCAGCATCGGACTAGCGGGGGAGAACACCGGGGAGCTGTTTTTT.